Sequencing of this T cell receptor (beta chain) was carried out in a study of vaccination effects on CD4 cells after COVID-19. Background on the study: Two doses of either BNT162b2 or mRNA-1273 were given to each participant. Study findings and constraints: Small numbers of convalescent patients limited the study. It also lacked early post-infection timepoints.

Method: immunoSEQ multiplex PCR; TCRdb's copy keeps in-frame clones and lacks some. The table includes about 63,000 clones, around three quarters detected once. Before sequencing took place, the ViraFEST assay used viral peptide pools to expand antigen-specific CD4+ T cells. It was after around 10 days of culture that CD4+ T cells were isolated. Prior SARS-CoV-2 infection was absent in the vaccine recipients, as shown by negative nucleocapsid antibodies. Days 3 and 7 were when half the medium was replaced with IL-2 medium. Of note for this clone: Its target is unknown.

Germline CDR1 and CDR2: SGHTS and YDEGEE. This CDR3 comprises 13 residues. Deletions cut 2 bases from V and 6 bases from J, with 8 bases between. The chain recombines TRBV5-8 with TRBJ2-2; possibly TRBD1 for D (5 bases). Material: CD4+ T cells from PBMCs cultured with HCoV-OC43 spike peptides, obtained before COVID-19 vaccination. Described subset: HCoV-OC43 spike overlapping peptide pool stimulation. The sequence derives from a human donor who received a COVID-19 vaccine. The CDR3 nucleotides read TGTGCCAGCAGCTTTAGGGGTCCCGGGGAGCTGTTTTTT. Translation gives CASSFRGPGELFF.